The sequence of this TCR beta chain was determined in a study of T cell changes during pregnancy in multiple sclerosis. Produced via immunoSEQ multiplex PCR; TCRdb's table is partial and in-frame only. The sample carries approximately 83,000 clones, approximately 94% recorded once. The sequencing used peripheral blood, collected in the third trimester of pregnancy. This sequence was found in a female donor with multiple sclerosis, enrolled in a pregnancy study.

CDR3: CASSVGQGAGNQPQHF. As DNA, the CDR3 is TGTGCCAGCAGTGTTGGACAGGGGGCAGGCAATCAGCCCCAGCATTTT. The rearrangement uses TRBV6-1 and TRBJ1-5, with 11 bases fitting TRBD1. The V and J ends lost 4 bases and 2 bases, in that order; junction bases with no gene match: 4. The CDR3 totals 16 residues. Germline-derived CDR1 and CDR2 are MNHNS and SASEGT.